Listed below are T cell receptor beta chains from one sample, sequenced in a study of shared clonotypes between healthy human individuals. TCRdb's table, derived via immunoSEQ multiplex PCR, lists solely in-frame clones and lacks some. The sample includes over 2 million clones, about 95% of them seen just once. Sequencing input: naive CD8+ T cells sorted from blood. The source of these receptors is a young man in good health. The CDR3 runs from the conserved cysteine through the conserved F or W. The order of the fields is V gene, clone size, CDR3 length, J gene, D gene, CDR3 DNA, CDR3 protein. A D gene is named only where the DNA matches it firmly. Not every row has a clone size; where given, it reads once, few, many or a size class.

>TRBV30|NA|15|TRBJ2-3|TRBD2
TGTGCCTGGAGCTGGGCGGGAGGAAGCACAGATACGCAGTATTTT
CAWSWAGGSTDTQYF
>TRBV5-1|few|13|TRBJ1-4|NA
TGCGCCAGCAGCCTGGGGTCGTTTGAAAAACTGTTTTTT
CASSLGSFEKLFF
>TRBV27|NA|13|TRBJ2-1|NA
TGTGCCAGCAGCCCAGGGACAATCAATGAGCAGTTCTTC
CASSPGTINEQFF
>TRBV29-1|NA|14|TRBJ2-7|NA
TGCAGCGTTTCCGGGTCCTCATGGGGCTACGAGCAGTACTTC
CSVSGSSWGYEQYF
>TRBV9|NA|14|TRBJ1-1|NA
TGTGCCAGCAGCGTAGGGACGTTGAACACTGAAGCTTTCTTT
CASSVGTLNTEAFF
>TRBV29-1|NA|12|TRBJ2-7|NA
TGCAGCGTTCTTCAGAGCTCCTACGAGCAGTACTTC
CSVLQSSYEQYF
>TRBV5-4|NA|13|TRBJ2-7|NA
TGTGCCAGCAGCCGGGAAAATTCCTACGAGCAGTACTTC
CASSRENSYEQYF
>TRBV9|once|15|TRBJ2-4|NA
TGTGCCAGCAGCTCATTGGAGGGAGCCAAAAACATTCAGTACTTC
CASSSLEGAKNIQYF
>TRBV7-9|NA|14|TRBJ2-5|NA
TGTGCCAGCAGCCCGGACTACCCTCCGGAGACCCAGTACTTC
CASSPDYPPETQYF
>TRBV19|NA|13|TRBJ2-2|NA
TGTGCCAGTAGTACGGACCTGGCCGGGGAGCTGTTTTTT
CASSTDLAGELFF
>TRBV5-6|NA|16|TRBJ2-3|TRBD2
TGTGCCAGCAGCCCGCGGGGGGTACTAGGCACAGATACGCAGTATTTT
CASSPRGVLGTDTQYF
>TRBV27|NA|14|TRBJ2-7|NA
TGTGCCAGCAGTTTTTTGGACAAGCATGGCGAGCAGTACTTC
CASSFLDKHGEQYF
>TRBV10-1|NA|16|TRBJ1-1|NA
TGCGCCAGCAGTGAGTCGGTCGGGGGCCTGAACACTGAAGCTTTCTTT
CASSESVGGLNTEAFF
>TRBV5-6|NA|18|TRBJ2-3|NA
TGTGCCAGCAGCTTTTGGGCCAGCGCGTTTTCTAGCACAGATACGCAGTATTTT
CASSFWASAFSSTDTQYF
>TRBV7-2|NA|17|TRBJ1-6|TRBD1
TGTGCCAGCAGCCCAGGGGGCCTGGGGTCCTATAATTCACCCCTCCACTTT
CASSPGGLGSYNSPLHF
>TRBV5-1|NA|16|TRBJ2-7|TRBD1
TGCGCCAGCAGCTTAGTCGCCGGGACAGGGTCTTACGAGCAGTACTTC
CASSLVAGTGSYEQYF
>TRBV9|NA|14|TRBJ2-1|NA
TGTGCCAGCAGCGTAGCTATATCCGGCAATGAGCAGTTCTTC
CASSVAISGNEQFF
>TRBV6-5|NA|15|TRBJ1-4|NA
TGTGCCAGCAGTTACGCACAGGGTTTGTTTGAAAAACTGTTTTTT
CASSYAQGLFEKLFF
>TRBV27|NA|15|TRBJ1-2|TRBD1
TGTGCCAGCAGCGATCAAGGGACAGGGGTCTATGGCTACACCTTC
CASSDQGTGVYGYTF
>TRBV10-3|NA|16|TRBJ2-3|NA
TGTGCCATCAGTGCGATGCTGGGGGGTAACACAGATACGCAGTATTTT
CAISAMLGGNTDTQYF
>TRBV4-1|NA|16|TRBJ2-1|TRBD2
TGCGCCAGCAGCCCGCTAGCGGCGGGTTCGTACAATGAGCAGTTCTTC
CASSPLAAGSYNEQFF
>TRBV2|once|14|TRBJ2-7|TRBD1
TGTGCCAGCAGTGGACAGGGGCCAGCCTACGAGCAGTACTTC
CASSGQGPAYEQYF
>TRBV25-1|few|16|TRBJ2-5|TRBD2
TGTGCCAGCAGTGAAATTGGGCGGGAGACTGTCGAGACCCAGTACTTC
CASSEIGRETVETQYF
>TRBV15|NA|19|TRBJ2-7|TRBD2
TGTGCCACCAGTACACCATCACGGGGGCTAGCGGGCCTTCCCTACGAGCAGTACTTC
CATSTPSRGLAGLPYEQYF
>TRBV19|NA|13|TRBJ2-1|NA
TGTGCCAGTAGTATTTCAGGTAACAATGAGCAGTTCTTC
CASSISGNNEQFF
>TRBV27|NA|14|TRBJ2-3|NA
TGTGCCAGCAGTCCACTCCCAGGGGCAGATACGCAGTATTTT
CASSPLPGADTQYF
>TRBV9|once|16|TRBJ2-2|TRBD1
TGTGCCAGCAGCGGGGACAGGGGTGAGAACACCGGGGAGCTGTTTTTT
CASSGDRGENTGELFF
>TRBV2|once|11|TRBJ2-7|NA
TGTGCCAGCAGTGACAGGGCCGTAAAGTACTTC
CASSDRAVKYF
>TRBV6-6|once|14|TRBJ2-1|TRBD1
TGTGCCAGCAGTTTCCCGGGACAGGAACTTGAGCAGTTCTTC
CASSFPGQELEQFF
>TRBV11-2|once|14|TRBJ2-7|NA
TGTGCCAGCAGCTTCGGGACCAGCTCCTACGAGCAGTACTTC
CASSFGTSSYEQYF
>TRBV5-1|NA|17|TRBJ2-1|TRBD2
TGCGCCAGCAGCTCCAATCCGACTAGCGGGAGAGGCAATGAGCAGTTCTTC
CASSSNPTSGRGNEQFF
>TRBV5-6|NA|12|TRBJ2-1|NA
TGTGCCAGCAGCTTCCTAACCGCTGAGCAGTTCTTC
CASSFLTAEQFF
>TRBV7-9|NA|14|TRBJ2-7|NA
TGTGCCAGCAGCCCAAGTGGTTTGACCTACGAGCAGTACTTC
CASSPSGLTYEQYF
>TRBV4-1|NA|13|TRBJ1-1|NA
TGCGCCAGCAGCCCCCGAGAGGGGACTGAAGCTTTCTTT
CASSPREGTEAFF
>TRBV4-1|NA|14|TRBJ1-1|NA
TGCGCCAGCAGCCAAGCTTGGGGCAACACTGAAGCTTTCTTT
CASSQAWGNTEAFF
>TRBV6-5|NA|15|TRBJ2-3|NA
TGTGCCAGCAGTTCACTAGCTTCGCACACAGATACGCAGTATTTT
CASSSLASHTDTQYF
>TRBV4-1|NA|13|TRBJ1-1|NA
TGCGCCAGCAGCCCCGCGGGCGGGGGTGAAGCTTTCTTT
CASSPAGGGEAFF
>TRBV2|NA|13|TRBJ2-5|TRBD2
TGTGCCAGCATCGGGACTAGCGTGGAGACCCAGTACTTC
CASIGTSVETQYF
>TRBV7-9|NA|15|TRBJ2-1|TRBD2
TGTGCCAGCAGGTTACTAGCGGGAGAAGGCAATGAGCAGTTCTTC
CASRLLAGEGNEQFF
>TRBV7-8|NA|12|TRBJ2-5|NA
TGTGCCAGCAGCTTAGCCGGTGAGACCCAGTACTTC
CASSLAGETQYF
>TRBV7-8|NA|15|TRBJ2-3|TRBD2
TGTGCCAGCAGCTTTGGTGCGGGAGTAGGAGATACGCAGTATTTT
CASSFGAGVGDTQYF
>TRBV28|NA|16|TRBJ1-1|NA
TGTGCCAGCAGTCCGGGGGCGTGGGGCGCCCCCACTGAAGCTTTCTTT
CASSPGAWGAPTEAFF
>TRBV2|NA|18|TRBJ2-3|TRBD2
TGTGCCAGCACCCCGACTAGCGGGGGGGAACTTAGCACAGATACGCAGTATTTT
CASTPTSGGELSTDTQYF
>TRBV18|NA|13|TRBJ1-2|NA
TGTGCCAGCTTTCAGGGCGAGGGCTATGGCTACACCTTC
CASFQGEGYGYTF
>TRBV9|NA|15|TRBJ2-1|TRBD2
TGTGCCAGCAATGAACTAGCGGGAGGGCCGGGTGAGCAGTTCTTC
CASNELAGGPGEQFF
>TRBV6-1|NA|13|TRBJ2-7|NA
TGTGCCAGCAGTGACAGGGTAACCTACGAGCAGTACTTC
CASSDRVTYEQYF
>TRBV27|NA|17|TRBJ1-2|NA
TGTGCCAGCAGCCCAATCTCTCCAGGGGATTGGAGCTATGGCTACACCTTC
CASSPISPGDWSYGYTF
>TRBV5-1|NA|13|TRBJ1-1|NA
TGCGCCAGCAGCTTCAGAGTGAACACTGAAGCTTTCTTT
CASSFRVNTEAFF
>TRBV4-1|NA|13|TRBJ1-6|NA
TGCGCCAGCAGCCAAGAAGGGGTATCACCCCTCCACTTT
CASSQEGVSPLHF
>TRBV5-4|NA|12|TRBJ2-1|NA
TGTGCCAGCAGCCAAAAGGTCGGTGAGCAGTTCTTC
CASSQKVGEQFF
>TRBV9|NA|19|TRBJ2-5|TRBD2
TGTGCCAGCAGCGTAGAAGGGACTAGCGGGGGGGCCTTCGAGGAGACCCAGTACTTC
CASSVEGTSGGAFEETQYF
>TRBV6-1|NA|12|TRBJ2-3|NA
TGTGCCAGCAGTGAATCCACAGATACGCAGTATTTT
CASSESTDTQYF
>TRBV10-2|NA|17|TRBJ2-2|NA
TGCGCCAGCAGTGAGTCGAAGACATCCTTCGGCCCCGGGGAGCTGTTTTTT
CASSESKTSFGPGELFF
>TRBV5-1|NA|15|TRBJ2-7|NA
TGCGCCAGCAGCTGGGACAACCCAAACTCCTACGAGCAGTACTTC
CASSWDNPNSYEQYF
>TRBV10-1|NA|15|TRBJ2-3|NA
TGCGCCAGCAGTGTTGCCGACACCGACACAGATACGCAGTATTTT
CASSVADTDTDTQYF
>TRBV6-5|NA|15|TRBJ2-3|NA
TGTGCCAGCAGTTACTCCGCGGGCGGCACAGATACGCAGTATTTT
CASSYSAGGTDTQYF
>TRBV7-9|NA|15|TRBJ1-1|NA
TGTGCCAGCAGTCCCAGCCTAGGAGAGAACACTGAAGCTTTCTTT
CASSPSLGENTEAFF
>TRBV11-2|NA|16|TRBJ2-7|TRBD2
TGTGCCAGCAGCTTAGGGACTAGCGGAATCTCCTACGAGCAGTACTTC
CASSLGTSGISYEQYF
>TRBV4-3|NA|15|TRBJ2-7|TRBD2
TGCGCCAGCAGCCAGAGCGGGAGCCTCTCCTACGAGCAGTACTTC
CASSQSGSLSYEQYF